These 27 T cell receptor beta chains originate from one sample sequenced in a study of control samples from healthy donors and cancer patients. Assay: immunoSEQ multiplex PCR; the TCRdb copy retains only in-frame clones and omits some. The table has about 34,000 clones, about 88% seen once. Material: PBMCs. The receptors stem from a woman in her thirties or forties with lung cancer.

The rearrangement joins TRBV11-3 to TRBJ2-3, with TRBD2 matching 8 bases. Germline lookup yields CDR1 SGHNT and CDR2 YENEEA. The CDR3 has 16 residues. The V and J ends lost 5 bases and 0 bases, in that order; junction bases with no gene match: 7. The CDR3 sequence is CASSPSLAGSTDTQYF. CDR3 nucleotides: TGTGCCAGCAGCCCAAGTTTAGCGGGGAGCACAGATACGCAGTATTTT.

This clone was observed a handful of times. J is TRBJ2-7 and V is TRBV11-3, with 7 bases lining up with TRBD1. The CDR3 has 15 residues. Unmatched junction bases numbered 10, after V lost 5 bases and J lost 3 bases. Germline CDR1 and CDR2: SGHNT and YENEEA. Written as DNA, the CDR3 is TGTGCCAGCAGCCAGGGACAGCCGCCCTACTACGAGCAGTACTTC. This gives the protein CASSQGQPPYYEQYF.

The chain joins TRBV18 to TRBJ1-1, with 10 bases fitting TRBD1. Germline assignment: CDR1 KGHSH and CDR2 LQKENI. V lost 0 bases, J lost 4 bases, and 2 bases stayed unmatched. The length of the CDR3 is 15 residues. The DNA for the CDR3 is TGTGCCAGCTCACCACCTGGGACAGGGGTCACTGAAGCTTTCTTT. Translating it yields CASSPPGTGVTEAFF. Full variable domain (missing parts from reference TRBV18 and TRBJ1-1): NAGVMQNPRHLVRRRGQEARLRCSPMKGHSHVYWYRQLPEEGLKFMVYLQKENIIDESGMPKERFSAEFPKEGPSILRIQQVVRGDSAAYFCASSPPGTGVTEAFFGQGTRLTVV.

The V gene is TRBV13, the J gene TRBJ2-6; D ambiguous. CDR3 size: 16 residues. The V gene's germline CDR1 is PRHDT and CDR2 FYEKMQ (reference sequence). V shed 3 bases and J shed 1 base, with 10 bases lying between them. Written as DNA, the CDR3 is TGTGCCAGCAGCTTGGGTCCGGAGTCTGGGGCCAACGTCCTGACTTTC. Residues: CASSLGPESGANVLTF.

J is TRBJ1-1 and V is TRBV7-9; TRBD1 is a possible D gene (5 bases). V was pared by 3 bases and J by 3 bases, with 11 bases between. There are 14 residues in the CDR3. Germline V gene sequence: CDR1 SEHNR, CDR2 FQNEAQ (reference sequence). The DNA of the CDR3 is TGTGCCAGCAGCTTCCTCCGGGGCTACACTGAAGCTTTCTTT. This codes for CASSFLRGYTEAFF.

The gene calls are TRBV19 and TRBJ2-2; TRBD1 is a possible D gene (6 bases). Germline values: CDR1 LNHDA, CDR2 SQIVND (reference sequence). V lost 6 bases and J lost 1, with 6 bases in between. The CDR3 sequence is 13 residues long. This chain's CDR3 is CASRQGNTGELFF. CDR3 DNA: TGTGCCAGTAGACAGGGGAACACCGGGGAGCTGTTTTTT.

The chain employs TRBV12-3 or TRBV12-4 and TRBJ2-1, with D hard to call. The CDR3 covers 11 residues. Trimming cost V 3 bases and J 6 bases, with 3 bases left between them. The CDR3 is CASSFVNEQFF. The CDR3 DNA follows: TGTGCCAGCAGTTTTGTCAATGAGCAGTTCTTC.

This clone was detected only once. This chain connects TRBV6-6 to TRBJ2-4; D tentatively reads TRBD1 or TRBD2 (6 bases each). Per the germline V gene, CDR1 is MNHNY and CDR2 is SVGAGI (reference sequence). This CDR3 is 13 amino acids long. V dropped 10 bases and J dropped 0 bases, with 10 bases sitting between them. The CDR3 nucleotides read TGTGCCATCGGGGGCCCAGCCAAAAACATTCAGTACTTC. Its protein is CAIGGPAKNIQYF.

The CDR3 DNA sequence: TGTGCCAGCAGTCAAGGGTCAGGGCTTGAGGAGACCCAGTACTTC. The encoded protein is CASSQGSGLEETQYF. This sequence joins TRBV7-7 and TRBJ2-5; D is perhaps TRBD1 (5 bases). The length of the CDR3 is 15 residues. With 6 bases removed from V and 5 bases from J, the gap between germline ends came to 19 bases. Germline CDR1 and CDR2: SSHAT and FNYEAQ (reference sequence).

This chain links TRBV2 with TRBJ1-5, with D hard to call. This CDR3 region has 14 residues. In germline, CDR1 is SNHLY, CDR2 FYNNEI. The V end lost 8 bases, the J end lost 3 bases, and 14 bases lay between the germline ends. The DNA of the CDR3 is TGTGCCAGCCTACGGGTGAGGGACAATCAGCCCCAGCATTTT. Residues: CASLRVRDNQPQHF.

The chain couples TRBV7-6 to TRBJ1-1; D gene ambiguous. CDR3 length equals 12 residues. V dropped 1 base and J dropped 6 bases, with 6 bases sitting between them. CDR1 and CDR2 (germline): SGHVS, FNYEAQ. The CDR3 region is CASSLVGAEAFF. The CDR3 DNA sequence: TGTGCCAGCAGCTTAGTGGGCGCTGAAGCTTTCTTT.

This chain uses TRBV5-6 with TRBJ2-5; D is ambiguous. Per the germline V gene, CDR1 is SGHDT and CDR2 is YYEEEE. This CDR3 region has 13 residues. Deletions cut 0 bases from V and 4 bases from J, with 7 bases between. The CDR3 here is CASSLGGRETQYF. The CDR3, as DNA: TGTGCCAGCAGCTTGGGGGGTAGAGAGACCCAGTACTTC.

The chain recombines TRBV11-2 with TRBJ1-4, with 7 bases identical to TRBD1. The CDR3 loop spans 13 amino acids. V dropped 5 bases and J dropped 10; count of bases not matched to a gene: 7. Germline-derived CDR1 and CDR2 are SGHAT and FQNNGV. CDR3 region: CASSQDREGKLFF. For the CDR3, the DNA is TGTGCCAGCAGCCAAGACAGGGAGGGAAAACTGTTTTTT.

V gene TRBV2 combines with J gene TRBJ2-1; the D is unclear. CDR1 is SNHLY, CDR2 FYNNEI, per germline. Trimming left V 0 bases short and J 3 bases short, with 3 bases between. The CDR3 is 13 amino acids. CDR3 coding DNA: TGTGCCAGCAGTGAAGCGCTCTACAATGAGCAGTTCTTC. This sequence encodes CASSEALYNEQFF.

This chain uses TRBV7-3 with TRBJ2-3, with no clear D. The germline V gene has CDR1 SGHTA and CDR2 FQGTGA. This CDR3 has 14 residues. V gave up 5 bases and J gave up 0 bases, with 9 bases separating them. The CDR3, as DNA: TGTGCCAGCAGCCGTACAGTAAGCACAGATACGCAGTATTTT. This encodes CASSRTVSTDTQYF.

J is TRBJ2-3 and V is TRBV7-3; TRBD2 might be the D (6 bases). The CDR3 consists of 16 residues. The germline V and J ends were trimmed by 6 bases and 2 bases, with 18 bases remaining between them. Germline-derived CDR1 and CDR2 are SGHTA and FQGTGA. CDR3 DNA sequence: TGTGCCAGCAGTCCCCGCTTTGCGGGGAACACAGATACGCAGTATTTT. Translation gives CASSPRFAGNTDTQYF. Complete variable domain (other parts from reference TRBV7-3 and TRBJ2-3): GAGVSQTPSNKVTEKGKYVELRCDPISGHTALYWYRQSLGQGPEFLIYFQGTGAADDSGLPNDRFFAVRPEGSVSTLKIQRTERGDSAVYLCASSPRFAGNTDTQYFGPGTRLTVL.

V is TRBV19 and J is TRBJ2-1; D may be TRBD1 or TRBD2 (6 bases each). CDR1 LNHDA and CDR2 SQIVND come from the germline V gene (reference sequence). The CDR3 sequence is 13 residues long. V was shortened by 7 bases and J by 7 bases, with 14 bases between the two germline ends. The CDR3 DNA is TGTGCCAGTAATGGGCAAGGGGGGAATGAGCAGTTCTTC. This translates into CASNGQGGNEQFF.

The rearrangement links TRBV6-5 to TRBJ2-2; D may be TRBD2 (5 bases). The CDR3 is 14 amino acids. From germline, CDR1 is MNHEY and CDR2 SVGAGI. V shed 5 bases and J shed 4 bases, with 11 bases lying between them. CDR3 sequence (DNA): TGTGCCAGCAGTCATCGCCGGGGCACCGGGGAGCTGTTTTTT. This encodes CASSHRRGTGELFF.

The CDR3 nucleotides are TGTGCCAGCAGCCCCGAACGGGGGGGAGAGACCCAGTACTTC. This gives the protein CASSPERGGETQYF. The chain combines TRBV5-4 with TRBJ2-5; 8 bases map to TRBD2. The germline gives CDR1 SGHNT, CDR2 YYREEE (reference sequence). This CDR3 has 14 residues. The junction had 6 bases not matched to a gene; V was cut back by 4 bases and J by 4 bases.

The chain is built from TRBV3-1 (or the pseudogene TRBV3-2) and TRBJ2-1; TRBD1 or TRBD2 may be the D gene (5 bases each). This CDR3 contains 17 residues. Germline V gene data show CDR1 as LGHDT and CDR2 as YNNKEL (reference sequence). V dropped 3 bases and J dropped 5 bases, with 20 bases sitting between them. The CDR3 reads CASSHVGSGAAHNEQFF. For the CDR3, the DNA is TGTGCCAGCAGCCACGTCGGATCCGGGGCCGCCCACAATGAGCAGTTCTTC.

The chain has TRBV7-2 and TRBJ2-3; D not resolved. Germline V gives CDR1 SGHTA, CDR2 FQGNSA. V gave up 1 base and J gave up 4 bases, with 9 bases separating them. The CDR3 is 14 residues long. The CDR3 sequence is CASSLEDPADTQYF. CDR3 in DNA: TGTGCCAGCAGCTTAGAGGATCCCGCAGATACGCAGTATTTT.

V is TRBV5-4 and J is TRBJ2-7; TRBD1 matches at 7 bases. CDR3 length equals 14 residues. Germline loops: CDR1 SGHNT, CDR2 YYREEE (reference sequence). V shed 2 bases and J 5 bases; nucleotides not matched to a gene: 7. CDR3 in amino acids: CASSFVGTVNEQYF. CDR3 DNA: TGTGCCAGCAGCTTCGTCGGGACAGTTAACGAGCAGTACTTC.

The chain couples TRBV9 to TRBJ1-1; 7 bases agree with TRBD1. Germline loops: CDR1 SGDLS, CDR2 YYNGEE. The trim removed 3 bases at V and 6 bases at J, leaving 8 bases unmatched. There are 14 residues in the CDR3. As DNA, the CDR3 is TGTGCCAGCAGCGAGACAGGGATTGCGGCTGAAGCTTTCTTT. Translation: CASSETGIAAEAFF.

The chain joins TRBV5-1 to TRBJ2-2; a possible D gene is TRBD1 (6 bases). CDR1 is SGHRS and CDR2 is YFSETQ in the germline V gene. V was clipped by 4 bases and J by 0 bases, with 16 bases between them. The CDR3 runs to 17 residues. The CDR3 region is CASSPRTGIPNTGELFF. The CDR3 DNA follows: TGCGCCAGCAGCCCGCGAACAGGGATACCGAACACCGGGGAGCTGTTTTTT. Looking up the rest from reference TRBV5-1 and TRBJ2-2 gives the full variable domain: KAGVTQTPRYLIKTRGQQVTLSCSPISGHRSVSWYQQTPGQGLQFLFEYFSETQRNKGNFPGRFSGRQFSNSRSEMNVSTLELGDSALYLCASSPRTGIPNTGELFFGEGSRLTVL.

This chain connects TRBV12-5 to TRBJ2-4, with 7 bases identical to TRBD1. The CDR3 has 22 amino acids. The V gene's germline CDR1 is LGHNT and CDR2 FRNRAP. The V gene end was trimmed by 0 bases and the J gene end by 0 bases; junction bases not matched to a gene: 20. CDR3: CASGLVFKWGTVIGLAKNIQYF. The CDR3 DNA reads TGTGCTAGTGGTTTGGTATTTAAGTGGGGGACAGTCATAGGACTAGCCAAAAACATTCAGTACTTC.

This clone appeared a single time. V gene TRBV29-1 combines with J gene TRBJ1-1, with a possible D match to TRBD1 (6 bases). CDR1 is SQVTM, CDR2 ANQGSEA, per germline. Trimming pared 7 bases from V and 8 bases from J, leaving 17 bases between. The CDR3 is 12 residues long. The CDR3 reads CSATPGDKEAFF. CDR3 sequence (DNA): TGCAGCGCTACCCCCGGGGACAAGGAAGCTTTCTTT.

The chain has TRBV4-2 and TRBJ1-1; the D is unclear. V shed 0 bases and J shed 1 base, with 9 bases lying between them. The germline V gene encodes CDR1 LGHNA and CDR2 YNFKEQ. This CDR3 has 15 amino acids. CDR3 amino acids: CASSQDRSGNTEAFF. CDR3 in DNA: TGTGCCAGCAGCCAAGATCGGTCAGGGAACACTGAAGCTTTCTTT.